This T cell receptor beta chain comes out of a study of cytomegalovirus exposure and HLA in healthy donors. For the study at large: In a later analysis, it was reported that the approximately 120 validation repertoires had been produced on the same platform as the 700 or so repertoires belonging to the first cohort.

Study results and limitations: Among TCR beta chains, those listed as cytomegalovirus-associated numbered fewer than 200.

Clones were read by immunoSEQ multiplex PCR, and TCRdb kept only the in-frame ones, dropping some. The sample lists approximately 160,000 clones; roughly 83% were seen once. With regard to this clone: Its target is unknown.

The V gene lost 2 bases and the J gene lost 7 bases, with 10 bases spanning the gap. The germline gives CDR1 SGHDT, CDR2 YYEEEE. This CDR3 is 13 amino acids long. The source is a man aged 25-40 years in good health and CMV-seropositive. Sequencing was performed on PBMCs. The rearrangement joins TRBV5-6 to TRBJ2-1, with TRBD1 as a possible D gene (5 bases). The CDR3: CASSLSRGNEQFF. CDR3 in DNA: TGTGCCAGCAGCTTATCAAGGGGAAATGAGCAGTTCTTC.